Presented here are 32 T cell receptor beta chains from one specimen sequenced in a study of type 1 and type 2 diabetes patients. Amplification started from genomic DNA. Amplification of the beta chain CDR3 used 30 forward and 13 reverse multiplex primers. One entry per CDR3 protein results from TCRdb running MiXCR on the multiplex PCR reads. Here the sample spans around 300,000 distinct CDR3 sequences, 47% being singletons. Sequencing input: peripheral blood mononuclear cells (PBMCs). The receptor set was obtained from a man aged 18 to 29 with type 2 diabetes.

Many counts were recorded for this clonotype. This rearrangement joins TRBV25-1 to TRBJ1-1, with D tentatively TRBD1 (6 bases). The ends were cut back, 4 bases at V and 1 base at J, with 19 bases in the middle. Germline CDR1 is MGHDK and CDR2 is SYGVNS. The CDR3 runs to 17 residues. CDR3 region: CASSGGTLHSGNTEAFF. In DNA form, the CDR3 reads TGTGCCAGCAGTGGAGGGACACTTCACTCAGGGAACACTGAAGCTTTCTTT.

The chain joins TRBV30 to TRBJ1-6; 8 bases match TRBD1. The CDR3 spans 17 residues. V lost 3 bases and J lost 0; bases outside the gene matches: 7. Germline CDR1 reads GTSNPN; CDR2 reads SVGIG (reference sequence). For the CDR3, the DNA is TGTGCCTGGAGCCGGGACAGGACCTACTCCTATAATTCACCCCTCCACTTT. It yields the protein CAWSRDRTYSYNSPLHF.

The V gene is TRBV7-2, the J gene TRBJ1-5; no firm D call. Germline V gene data show CDR1 as SGHTA and CDR2 as FQGNSA. Trimming left V 0 bases short and J 7 bases short, with 7 bases between. The CDR3 sequence is 13 residues long. DNA for the CDR3: TGTGCCAGCAGCTTAGCTCCGGGACAGCCCCAGCATTTT. This translates into CASSLAPGQPQHF.

This clonotype came up a few times. CDR3 bases: TGTGCCAGCAGCTTAACTTGGACCACAGATACGCAGTATTTT. Amino acid sequence: CASSLTWTTDTQYF. The chain is built from TRBV7-2 and TRBJ2-3; D remains unclear. The V gene lost 2 bases and the J gene lost 2 bases, with 8 bases spanning the gap. The CDR3 has 14 amino acids. Germline V CDR1 and CDR2: SGHTA, FQGNSA.

The genes are TRBV4-2 and TRBJ2-7, with D hard to call. The CDR3 sequence is 14 residues long. Germline loops: CDR1 LGHNA, CDR2 YNFKEQ. Trimming took off 0 bases at V and 5 bases at J, with 11 bases between the two ends. This CDR3 is CASSQDFGEDEQYF. The CDR3 nucleotides read TGTGCCAGCAGCCAAGATTTTGGAGAAGACGAGCAGTACTTC.

The count of this clonotype is one. This chain uses TRBV4-1 with TRBJ2-5; D is ambiguous. The CDR3 loop spans 15 amino acids. V dropped 2 bases and J dropped 5 bases, with 15 bases sitting between them. Germline CDR1 reads MGHRA; CDR2 reads YSYEKL. The CDR3 is CASSQRWASMETQYF. Here the CDR3 DNA reads TGCGCCAGCAGCCAAAGGTGGGCCAGCATGGAGACCCAGTACTTC.

DNA for the CDR3: TGTGCCAGCAGTCCAAAGGAAAAACTGTTTTTT. Its protein product is CASSPKEKLFF. The V call is TRBV28, the J call TRBJ1-4; no clear D gene. The CDR3 covers 11 residues. V was cut by 5 bases and J by 8 bases, with 6 bases left in between. Germline assignment: CDR1 MDHEN and CDR2 SYDVKM.

The V call is TRBV2, the J call TRBJ1-5; tentative D call: TRBD1 (6 bases). Germline values: CDR1 SNHLY, CDR2 FYNNEI. This CDR3 has 18 amino acids. Between the trimmed V and J ends, which lost 5 bases and 7 bases, there was a span of 27 bases. The CDR3 here is CASSLFEGGRASGQPQHF. CDR3 nucleotides: TGTGCCAGCAGTCTATTCGAGGGGGGAAGGGCGAGCGGGCAGCCCCAGCATTTT.

The chain is built from TRBV13 and TRBJ1-1; 7 bases line up with TRBD1. J lost 3 bases, V lost 6 bases, and 7 bases had no gene match. Germline loops: CDR1 PRHDT, CDR2 FYEKMQ (reference sequence). The length of the CDR3 is 14 residues. The CDR3, as DNA: TGTGCCAGCAGGGAGACAGGGAGGGACACTGAAGCTTTCTTT. Residues: CASRETGRDTEAFF.

This clonotype was detected ten times or more. This chain uses TRBV25-1 with TRBJ1-5, with 7 positions matching TRBD1. V lost 1 base and J lost 0; bases outside the gene matches: 3. CDR3 length equals 16 residues. CDR1 MGHDK and CDR2 SYGVNS come from the germline V gene. The CDR3 loop is CASSESGTDSNQPQHF. The CDR3 DNA follows: TGTGCCAGCAGTGAATCCGGGACAGATAGCAATCAGCCCCAGCATTTT.

In DNA, the CDR3 is TGCGCCAGCAGCCAAGACAGGGACCCGAACACCGGGGAGCTGTTTTTT. Its protein product is CASSQDRDPNTGELFF. The chain is built from TRBV4-3 and TRBJ2-2; possibly TRBD1 or TRBD2 for D (5 bases each). V shed 0 bases and J shed 0 bases, with 8 bases lying between them. CDR1 LGHNA and CDR2 YSLEER come from the germline V gene. This CDR3 spans 16 amino acids.

The rearrangement uses TRBV7-8 and TRBJ2-1, with D hard to call. The J call may be mistaken, given a closer DNA end match to TRBJ2-7. From germline, CDR1 is SGHVS and CDR2 FQNEAQ. The CDR3 spans 13 residues. The CDR3 is CASSLVRRNEQYF. CDR3 DNA sequence: TGTGCCAGCAGCTTAGTCAGAAGAAACGAGCAGTACTTC.

The CDR3 DNA sequence: TGTGCCAGCAGTGAAGCTTTGCGGGGGGCTATGGCCTCCCTCGAGCAGTACTTC. As protein: CASSEALRGAMASLEQYF. The chain has TRBV2 and TRBJ2-7; 8 bases line up with TRBD2. After removal of 0 bases from V and 6 bases from J, the junction contained 16 bases not matched to a gene. Germline assignment: CDR1 SNHLY and CDR2 FYNNEI. The CDR3 spans 18 residues.

This clonotype was picked up a small number of times. V is TRBV30 and J is TRBJ1-4; D might be TRBD1 (5 bases). Germline V lookup: CDR1 GTSNPN, CDR2 SVGIG (reference sequence). This CDR3 is built from 14 residues. The V end was cut by 8 bases, the J end by 0 bases, with 13 bases between. The CDR3 bases are TGTGCCCAGGAGGGGAACGCAACTAATGAAAAACTGTTTTTT. Its translation: CAQEGNATNEKLFF.

J is TRBJ1-2 and V is TRBV18; 12 bases are shared with TRBD1. This CDR3 comprises 18 residues. Germline V CDR1 and CDR2: KGHSH, LQKENI. Trimming cost V 4 bases and J 5 bases; bases outside gene matches: 14. The CDR3 is CASSRGTGGDGVRYGYTF. CDR3 sequence (DNA): TGTGCCAGCTCACGTGGGACAGGGGGCGATGGGGTTAGATATGGCTACACCTTC.

This clonotype was picked up a small number of times. The V and J genes are TRBV13 and TRBJ1-1; 12 bases are shared with TRBD1. The CDR3 extends over 14 amino acids. Germline loops: CDR1 PRHDT, CDR2 FYEKMQ (reference sequence). After removal of 5 bases from V and 8 bases from J, the junction contained 6 bases not matched to a gene. The chain's CDR3 is CASSPGQGAPEAFF. CDR3 DNA: TGTGCCAGCAGCCCGGGACAGGGGGCGCCAGAAGCTTTCTTT.

This clonotype was seen more than once but under ten times. The rearrangement joins TRBV19 to TRBJ1-4; D ambiguous. Looked up from germline, CDR1 is LNHDA and CDR2 is SQIVND (reference sequence). Trimming cost V 5 bases and J 2 bases, with 18 bases left between them. The CDR3 runs 17 residues. The CDR3 sequence is CASSDVGPWNTNEKLFF. Written as DNA, the CDR3 is TGTGCCAGTAGTGACGTCGGCCCATGGAACACTAATGAAAAACTGTTTTTT.

This rearrangement joins TRBV24-1 to TRBJ2-1; D is possibly TRBD1 (6 bases). V lost 3 bases and J 10 bases, leaving 15 bases between the germline ends. This CDR3 region has 14 residues. The germline CDR1 and CDR2 sequences are KGHDR and SFDVKD. CDR3 coding DNA: TGTGCCACCAGTGATCTTCAGGGGATGGGCGAGCAGTTCTTC. Encoded protein: CATSDLQGMGEQFF.

This clonotype was observed a few times. V gene TRBV30 combines with J gene TRBJ1-1; D not certain. The CDR3 spans 14 residues. V was shortened by 3 bases and J by 0 bases, with 11 bases between the two germline ends. CDR1 GTSNPN and CDR2 SVGIG come from the germline V gene (reference sequence). The CDR3 DNA is TGTGCCTGGAGCAGGCAGACTATGAACACTGAAGCTTTCTTT. Translation gives CAWSRQTMNTEAFF.

The rearrangement links TRBV27 to TRBJ2-1; D call uncertain. Trimming shortened V by 6 bases and J by 5 bases, and 5 bases separated the two germline ends. CDR3 length: 11 residues. The germline V gene encodes CDR1 MNHEY and CDR2 SMNVEV (reference sequence). The CDR3 here is CASRSNNEQFF. For the CDR3, the DNA is TGTGCCAGCAGGAGCAACAATGAGCAGTTCTTC.

Notes on this clonotype: Given a much more abundant clone one base away, this may be a read error. The CDR3 ends on some other residue instead of the conserved phenylalanine or tryptophan, so this is likely a read error. The J gene is TRBJ2-5, the V gene TRBV19, with 9 bases identical to TRBD2. This CDR3 has 17 residues. Germline CDR1 LNHDA, CDR2 SQIVND (reference sequence). J lost 1 base, V lost 11 bases, and 17 bases had no gene match. The CDR3 sequence is CAWSAEPGLAGQETQYS. CDR3 nucleotide sequence: TGTGCCTGGAGTGCCGAACCGGGACTAGCTGGCCAAGAGACCCAGTACTCC.

This clonotype was seen many times. The chain has TRBV2 and TRBJ1-1; D remains ambiguous. The length of the CDR3 is 13 residues. Trimming stripped 5 bases from V and 6 bases from J, with 13 bases between. Per the germline V gene, CDR1 is SNHLY and CDR2 is FYNNEI. CDR3 loop: CASSWLLKAEAFF. The CDR3 coding sequence is TGTGCCAGCAGTTGGCTACTGAAAGCTGAAGCTTTCTTT. Supplemented by reference TRBV2 and TRBJ1-1, the full variable domain reads EPEVTQTPSHQVTQMGQEVILRCVPISNHLYFYWYRQILGQKVEFLVSFYNNEISEKSEIFDDQFSVERPDGSNFTLKIRSTKLEDSAMYFCASSWLLKAEAFFGQGTRLTVV.

This clonotype has a count of ten or more. This chain uses TRBV2 with TRBJ2-7, with a tentative D call TRBD2 (5 bases). Germline CDR1 is SNHLY and CDR2 is FYNNEI. The CDR3 loop spans 10 amino acids. Deletions cut 8 bases from V and 4 bases from J, with 6 bases between. The CDR3 sequence: CASGLYEQYF. Written as DNA, the CDR3 is TGTGCCAGCGGACTTTACGAGCAGTACTTC.

This clonotype was seen at least ten times. The rearrangement links TRBV2 to TRBJ2-6; D is unclear. Between the trimmed V and J ends, which lost 8 bases and 0 bases, there was a span of 11 bases. CDR1 is SNHLY and CDR2 is FYNNEI in the germline V gene. The CDR3 has 15 residues. CDR3 region: CASVNPGSGANVLTF. As DNA, the CDR3 is TGTGCCAGCGTCAACCCCGGCTCTGGGGCCAACGTCCTGACTTTC.

The chain couples TRBV11-2 to TRBJ2-3; 7 positions match TRBD1. Germline V gene sequence: CDR1 SGHAT, CDR2 FQNNGV. This CDR3 is 15 amino acids long. Trimming at V came to 5 bases and at J to 2 bases, leaving 7 bases not matched to a gene. CDR3 region: CASSRRQGVTDTQYF. For the CDR3, the DNA is TGTGCCAGCAGCCGTAGACAGGGAGTCACAGATACGCAGTATTTT. The full variable domain, completed using reference TRBV11-2 and TRBJ2-3, is EAGVAQSPRYKIIEKRQSVAFWCNPISGHATLYWYQQILGQGPKLLIQFQNNGVVDDSQLPKDRFSAERLKGVDSTLKIQPAKLEDSAVYLCASSRRQGVTDTQYFGPGTRLTVL.

This sequence joins TRBV4-1 and TRBJ2-1, with D possibly matching TRBD2 (6 bases). The V and J ends lost 1 base and 10 bases respectively, with 8 bases between them. The CDR3 spans 12 residues. The germline V gene encodes CDR1 MGHRA and CDR2 YSYEKL. The CDR3, as DNA: TGCGCCAGCAGCCAAGCCGGACTAGAGCAGTTCTTC. Translating gives CASSQAGLEQFF.

This chain uses TRBV9 with TRBJ2-3; 8 positions match TRBD2. This CDR3 is built from 16 residues. V lost 4 bases to trimming and J lost 4 bases; unmatched junction nucleotides: 11. Looked up from germline, CDR1 is SGDLS and CDR2 is YYNGEE. The CDR3 nucleotides are TGTGCCAGCAGCCAGGGGCGGGGGGTAGTTCCAGATACGCAGTATTTT. Translating it yields CASSQGRGVVPDTQYF. Supplemented by reference TRBV9 and TRBJ2-3, the full variable domain reads DSGVTQTPKHLITATGQRVTLRCSPRSGDLSVYWYQQSLDQGLQFLIQYYNGEERAKGNILERFSAQQFPDLHSELNLSSLELGDSALYFCASSQGRGVVPDTQYFGPGTRLTVL.

Remarks on this clonotype: One end of the junction varies from germline; a read error may be responsible. This chain joins TRBV28 and TRBJ2-7; possibly TRBD1 for D (6 bases). The CDR3 consists of 15 residues. Germline assignment: CDR1 MDHEN and CDR2 SYDVKM. The CDR3 region is CASSLESQGLYAQYF. The CDR3 DNA sequence: TGTGCCAGCAGTTTAGAGTCACAGGGATTGTACGCGCAGTACTTC.

This chain joins TRBV29-1 and TRBJ1-2; D unclear. Trimming shortened V by 3 bases and J by 3 bases, and 11 bases separated the two germline ends. The CDR3 consists of 13 residues. CDR1 and CDR2 from the germline V gene are SQVTM and ANQGSEA. The CDR3 spells CSVERVDDYGYTF. The CDR3 DNA sequence: TGCAGCGTTGAGAGGGTTGATGACTATGGCTACACCTTC.

This clonotype came up a few times. This chain joins TRBV2 and TRBJ2-1; tentatively, D is TRBD2 (6 bases). This CDR3 has 15 residues. With 8 bases removed from V and 0 bases from J, the gap between germline ends came to 14 bases. Germline V lookup: CDR1 SNHLY, CDR2 FYNNEI. The chain's CDR3 is CASQSQRASYNEQFF. Here the CDR3 DNA reads TGTGCCAGCCAGTCCCAGCGGGCCTCCTACAATGAGCAGTTCTTC.

This clonotype turned up a few times. The genes are TRBV4-1 and TRBJ2-7, with D maybe TRBD1 (6 bases). V lost 0 bases and J lost 7, with 13 bases in between. The CDR3 is 14 amino acids. Germline V gene sequence: CDR1 MGHRA, CDR2 YSYEKL. CDR3 in amino acids: CASSQDRGSGEQYF. CDR3 nucleotide sequence: TGCGCCAGCAGCCAAGACAGGGGCTCAGGGGAGCAGTACTTC.

On this clonotype: Germline and junction disagree at one end, which may indicate a read error. The chain carries TRBV20-1 and TRBJ2-3; 10 nucleotides agree with TRBD2. The CDR3 is 16 amino acids. CDR1 is DFQATT, CDR2 SNEGSKA, per germline (reference sequence). The CDR3 region has the DNA TGCGGTGCTCTGAGCGGGAGGGCCCTAAGCACAGATACGCAGTATTTT. As protein: CGALSGRALSTDTQYF.